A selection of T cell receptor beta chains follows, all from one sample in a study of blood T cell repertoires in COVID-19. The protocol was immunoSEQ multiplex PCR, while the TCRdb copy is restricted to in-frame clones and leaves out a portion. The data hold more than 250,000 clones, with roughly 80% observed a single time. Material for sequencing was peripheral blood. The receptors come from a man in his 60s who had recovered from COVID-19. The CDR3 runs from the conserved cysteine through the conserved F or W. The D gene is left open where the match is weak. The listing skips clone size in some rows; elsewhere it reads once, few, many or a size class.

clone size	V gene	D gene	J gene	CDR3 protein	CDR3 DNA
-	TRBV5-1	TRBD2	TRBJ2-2	CASSFSGGNTGELFF	TGCGCCAGCAGCTTCAGCGGGGGCAACACCGGGGAGCTGTTTTTT
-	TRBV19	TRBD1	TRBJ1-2	CATLGWDRDLYGYTF	TGTGCCACTCTCGGGTGGGACAGGGACCTCTATGGCTACACCTTC
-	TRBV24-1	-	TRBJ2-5	CATSDPRGVDRQETQYF	TGTGCCACCAGTGATCCCAGGGGGGTGGATCGTCAAGAGACCCAGTACTTC
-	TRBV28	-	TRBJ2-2	CASRLTVNTGELFF	TGTGCCAGCAGATTGACTGTAAACACCGGGGAGCTGTTTTTT
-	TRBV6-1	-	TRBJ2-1	CASSEVAPPNEQFF	TGTGCCAGCAGTGAAGTTGCGCCTCCCAATGAGCAGTTCTTC
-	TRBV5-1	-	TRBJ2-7	CASSLTGTNYEQYF	TGCGCCAGCAGTTTAACCGGGACAAATTACGAGCAGTACTTC
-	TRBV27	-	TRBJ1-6	CASSLGGANSPLHF	TGTGCCAGCAGCCTGGGGGGGGCTAATTCACCCCTCCACTTT
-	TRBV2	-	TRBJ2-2	CASSPYWDLTKLTTGELFF	TGTGCCAGCAGTCCCTACTGGGACTTGACAAAGTTGACCACCGGGGAGCTGTTTTTT
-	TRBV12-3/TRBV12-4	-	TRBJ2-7	CASSLSTAYEQYF	TGTGCCAGCAGTTTATCGACAGCCTACGAGCAGTACTTC
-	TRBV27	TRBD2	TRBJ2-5	CASSLSMGGPQETQYF	TGTGCCAGCAGTTTATCGATGGGAGGGCCCCAAGAGACCCAGTACTTC
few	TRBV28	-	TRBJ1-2	CASSLGQGYGYTF	TGTGCCAGCAGTTTAGGTCAGGGCTATGGCTACACCTTC
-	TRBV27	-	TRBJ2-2	CASSSGLNTGELFF	TGTGCCAGCAGTTCAGGCCTGAACACCGGGGAGCTGTTTTTT
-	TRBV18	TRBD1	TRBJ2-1	CASSRDKTGGADNEQFF	TGTGCCAGCTCAAGGGATAAGACAGGGGGCGCCGACAATGAGCAGTTCTTC
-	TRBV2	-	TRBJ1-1	CASSESVAFF	TGTGCCAGCAGTGAATCAGTAGCTTTCTTT
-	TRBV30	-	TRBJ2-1	CAWSVIGGGYNEQFF	TGTGCCTGGAGTGTAATCGGGGGTGGGTACAATGAGCAGTTCTTC
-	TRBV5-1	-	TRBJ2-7	CASSPGQRDQYEQYF	TGCGCCAGCAGCCCGGGTCAGCGAGACCAATACGAGCAGTACTTC
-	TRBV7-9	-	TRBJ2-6	CASRIPTGGANVLTF	TGTGCCAGCAGGATACCGACAGGAGGGGCCAACGTCCTGACTTTC
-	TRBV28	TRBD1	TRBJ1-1	CASTRSGTGGQKTFF	TGTGCCAGCACACGAAGCGGGACAGGGGGCCAAAAAACTTTCTTT
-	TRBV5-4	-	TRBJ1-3	CASSSGFGSSGNTIYF	TGTGCCAGCAGCTCGGGGTTCGGGTCCTCTGGAAACACCATATATTTT
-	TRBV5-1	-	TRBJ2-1	CASSFVGGAPNNEQFF	TGCGCCAGCAGCTTTGTGGGGGGGGCCCCTAACAATGAGCAGTTCTTC
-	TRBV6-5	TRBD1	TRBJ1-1	CASIRDSGTEAFF	TGTGCCAGCATCCGGGACAGCGGGACTGAAGCTTTCTTT
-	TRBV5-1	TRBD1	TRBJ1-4	CASSRWDRTVEKLFF	TGCGCCAGCAGCCGATGGGACAGGACCGTTGAAAAACTGTTTTTT
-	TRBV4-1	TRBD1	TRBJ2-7	CASSQVVRGTYEQYF	TGCGCCAGCAGCCAAGTGGTCAGGGGGACCTACGAGCAGTACTTC
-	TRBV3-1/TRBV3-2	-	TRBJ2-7	CASSQTQGGEQYF	TGTGCCAGCAGCCAAACTCAGGGGGGCGAGCAGTACTTC